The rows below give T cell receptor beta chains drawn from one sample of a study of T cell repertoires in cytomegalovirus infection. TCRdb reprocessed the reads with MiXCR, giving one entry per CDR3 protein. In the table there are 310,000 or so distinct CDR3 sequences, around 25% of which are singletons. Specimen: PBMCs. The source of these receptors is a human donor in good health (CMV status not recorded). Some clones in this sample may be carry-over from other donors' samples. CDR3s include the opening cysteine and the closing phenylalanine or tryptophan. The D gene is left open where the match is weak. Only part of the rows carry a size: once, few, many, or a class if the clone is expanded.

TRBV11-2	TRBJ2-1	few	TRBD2	CASSVSLTSGRASEQFF	TGTGCCAGCAGCGTAAGCCTGACTAGCGGGAGGGCCAGTGAGCAGTTCTTC
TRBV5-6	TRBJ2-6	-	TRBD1	CASSYRGPGANVLTF	TGTGCCAGCAGCTACAGGGGGCCTGGGGCCAACGTCCTGACTTTC
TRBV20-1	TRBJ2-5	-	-	CSASEDTVQETQYF	TGCAGTGCTTCCGAAGATACAGTTCAAGAGACCCAGTACTTC
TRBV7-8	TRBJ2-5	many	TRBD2	CASSVTSGRRETQYF	TGTGCCAGCAGCGTCACTAGCGGGAGAAGGGAGACCCAGTACTTC
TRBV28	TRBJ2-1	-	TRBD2	CASSVSGDSNEQFF	TGTGCCAGCAGTGTTAGCGGGGATTCGAATGAGCAGTTCTTC
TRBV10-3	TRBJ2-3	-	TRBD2	CAISESLRGGDGDTQYF	TGTGCCATCAGTGAGTCGCTCCGGGGGGGCGATGGAGATACGCAGTATTTT
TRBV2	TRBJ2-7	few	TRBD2	CASSGLAGDEQYF	TGTGCCAGTTCGGGACTAGCGGGTGACGAGCAGTACTTC
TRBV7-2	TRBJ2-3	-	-	CASMGGSDTQYF	TGTGCCAGCATGGGGGGCTCCGATACGCAGTATTTT
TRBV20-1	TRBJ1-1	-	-	CSARDSSRMNTEAFF	TGCAGTGCTAGAGATTCGAGCAGGATGAACACTGAAGCTTTCTTT
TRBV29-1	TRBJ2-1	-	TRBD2	CSVSFLASGRANEQFF	TGCAGCGTTAGTTTTTTGGCTAGCGGGAGGGCCAATGAGCAGTTCTTC
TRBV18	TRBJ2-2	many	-	CASSPNTGELFF	TGTGCCAGCAGCCCGAACACCGGGGAGCTGTTTTTT
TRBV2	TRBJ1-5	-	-	CASSDFGNSNQPQHF	TGTGCCAGCAGTGACTTCGGGAATAGCAATCAGCCCCAGCATTTT
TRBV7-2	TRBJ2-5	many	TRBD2	CASSLSQREQETQYF	TGTGCCAGCAGCTTATCCCAGCGGGAGCAAGAGACCCAGTACTTC
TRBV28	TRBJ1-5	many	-	CASSFYSNQPQHF	TGTGCCAGCAGTTTCTATAGCAATCAGCCCCAGCATTTT
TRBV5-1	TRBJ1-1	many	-	CASSLEGNTEAFF	TGTGCCAGCAGCTTAGAAGGGAACACTGAAGCTTTCTTT
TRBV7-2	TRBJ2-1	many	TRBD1	CASSLDRRTYNEQFF	TGTGCCAGCAGCTTGGACAGGCGGACGTACAATGAGCAGTTCTTC
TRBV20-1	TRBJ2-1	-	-	CSARADSFNEQFF	TGCAGTGCTAGGGCTGACTCCTTCAATGAGCAGTTCTTC
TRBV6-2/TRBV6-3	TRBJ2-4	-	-	CASSYPKGRGNIQYF	TGTGCCAGCAGTTACCCCAAGGGACGCGGAAACATTCAGTACTTC
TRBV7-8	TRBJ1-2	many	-	CASSLARAAAYGYTF	TGTGCCAGCAGCTTAGCACGTGCGGCAGCCTATGGCTACACCTTC
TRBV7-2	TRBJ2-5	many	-	CASSRPGKGETQYF	TGTGCCAGCAGCCGACCCGGAAAAGGAGAGACCCAGTACTTC